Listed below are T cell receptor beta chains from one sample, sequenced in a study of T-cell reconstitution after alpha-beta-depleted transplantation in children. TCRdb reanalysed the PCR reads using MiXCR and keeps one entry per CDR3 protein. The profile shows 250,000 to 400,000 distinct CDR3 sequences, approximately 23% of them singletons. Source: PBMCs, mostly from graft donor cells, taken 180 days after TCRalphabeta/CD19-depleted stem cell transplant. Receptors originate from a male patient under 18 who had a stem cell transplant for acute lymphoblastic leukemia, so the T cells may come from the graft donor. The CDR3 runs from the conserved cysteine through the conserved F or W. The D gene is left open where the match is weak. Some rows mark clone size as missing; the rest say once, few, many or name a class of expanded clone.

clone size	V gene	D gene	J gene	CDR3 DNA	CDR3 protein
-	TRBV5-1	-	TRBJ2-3	TGCGCCAGCAGCGCCCTAGGTCCAGGAGGCACAGATACGCAGTATTTT	CASSALGPGGTDTQYF
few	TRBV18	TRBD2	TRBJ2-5	TGTGCCAGCTCCCGTCTAGCGGGAGGGGAAGAGACCCAGTACTTC	CASSRLAGGEETQYF
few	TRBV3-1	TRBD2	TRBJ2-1	TGTGCCAGCAGCCAGACCCGACTAGCATTAGCGTTCTTC	CASSQTRLALAFF
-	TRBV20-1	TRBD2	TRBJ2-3	TGCAGTGCCCCGCGGGAGGGAAGAACGCAGTATTTT	CSAPREGRTQYF
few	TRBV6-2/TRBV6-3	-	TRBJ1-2	TGTGCCAGCAGAACCGACAGATATGGCTACACCTTC	CASRTDRYGYTF
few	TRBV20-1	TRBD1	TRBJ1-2	TGCAGTGCAACCCAGGGGGTTGACTATGGCTACACCTTC	CSATQGVDYGYTF
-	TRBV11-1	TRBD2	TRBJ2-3	TGTGCCAGCAGCCCCGGGACTAGCGGGACCGGCACAGATACGCAGTATTTT	CASSPGTSGTGTDTQYF
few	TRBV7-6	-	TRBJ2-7	TGTGCCAGCAGCTTCGACAGGTTCTACGAGCAGTACTTC	CASSFDRFYEQYF
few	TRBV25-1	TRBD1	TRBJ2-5	TGTGCCAGCAGTTTCCACCCCGGGACAGGGAATTGGGAGACCCAGTACTTC	CASSFHPGTGNWETQYF
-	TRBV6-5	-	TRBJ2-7	TGTGCCAGCAGTTTTAAGAAAGGGATGTACTTC	CASSFKKGMYF
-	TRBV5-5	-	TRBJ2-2	TGTGCCAGCAGCTTGGACCCACAGGGCAAAGTAACCGGGGAGCTGTTTTTT	CASSLDPQGKVTGELFF
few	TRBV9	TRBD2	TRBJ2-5	TGTGCCAGCACCCTAAGAGGGTGGGGGGGCCAAGAGACCCAGTACTTC	CASTLRGWGGQETQYF
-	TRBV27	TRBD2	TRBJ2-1	TGTGCCAGCAGTTTAAGGCTAGCGGGAGCTTTATACGGAAACAATGAGCAGTTCTTC	CASSLRLAGALYGNNEQFF
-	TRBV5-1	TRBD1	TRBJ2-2	TGCGTCAGCTCTCAGGGGGTCGGGGAGCTGTTTTTT	CVSSQGVGELFF
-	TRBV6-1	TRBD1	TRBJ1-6	TGTGCCAGCAGCCAGGACAGGGCTTATAATTCACCCCTCCACTTT	CASSQDRAYNSPLHF
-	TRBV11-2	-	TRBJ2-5	TGTGCCAGCAGCTCGGGGATAAGGTTTCGGCGGTTTCAAGAGACCCAGTACTTC	CASSSGIRFRRFQETQYF
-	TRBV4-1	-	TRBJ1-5	TGCGCCAGCAGCCCGCGGGCCTTGTTGGTCAATCAGCCCCAGCATTTT	CASSPRALLVNQPQHF
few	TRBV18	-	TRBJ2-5	TGTGCCAGCTCCTCTTTCCAAAGGGAAGAGACCCAGTACTTC	CASSSFQREETQYF
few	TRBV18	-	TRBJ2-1	TGTGCCAGCTCACGACAGGCCCTTAAGAACAATGAGCAGTTCTTC	CASSRQALKNNEQFF
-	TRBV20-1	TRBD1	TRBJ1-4	TGCAGTGCTTTTCCGGGACAGGGGTTTGAAAAACTGTTTTTT	CSAFPGQGFEKLFF
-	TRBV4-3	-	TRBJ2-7	TGCGCCAGCAGCCAAGGGACATCAACTTCCTACGAGCAGTACTTC	CASSQGTSTSYEQYF
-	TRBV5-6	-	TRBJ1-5	TGTGCCAGCAGCTTGGTAGGGGTTGGCAATCAGCCCCAGCATTTT	CASSLVGVGNQPQHF